Listed here are 4 T cell receptor beta chains from one sample, sequenced in a study of blood T cell repertoires in COVID-19. Clones were read by immunoSEQ multiplex PCR, and TCRdb kept only the in-frame ones, dropping some. The sample yields 190,000 or so clones, 80% to 90% seen once. Material for sequencing was peripheral blood. The source of these receptors is a woman aged 18-29 years who had recovered from COVID-19.

The J gene is TRBJ1-5, the V gene TRBV7-2; no clear D gene. Germline V gene data show CDR1 as SGHTA and CDR2 as FQGNSA. V lost 8 bases and J 5 bases, leaving 10 bases between the germline ends. The CDR3 contains 12 residues. The CDR3 loop is CASRAGDQPQHF. CDR3 coding DNA: TGTGCCAGCCGGGCGGGAGATCAGCCCCAGCATTTT.

The chain is built from TRBV9 and TRBJ2-7, with D unresolved. The CDR3 length is 12 residues. V lost 3 bases and J lost 0, with 4 bases in between. Germline V CDR1 and CDR2: SGDLS, YYNGEE. The CDR3 DNA reads as TGTGCCAGCAGCGGGAGCTCCTACGAGCAGTACTTC. This encodes CASSGSSYEQYF.

This chain uses TRBV14 with TRBJ2-5; possibly TRBD2 for D (7 bases). Germline values: CDR1 SGHDN, CDR2 FVKESK. The CDR3 extends over 15 amino acids. Trimming removed 1 base from V and 4 bases from J, with 13 bases in between. The CDR3 region has the DNA TGTGCCAGCAGCCAAGCGGGGGGCCTGGCAGAGACCCAGTACTTC. As protein: CASSQAGGLAETQYF.

V and J are TRBV19 and TRBJ2-6, with 12 positions matching TRBD1. Germline CDR1 is LNHDA and CDR2 is SQIVND (reference sequence). The V segment lost 5 bases and the J segment 3 bases; nucleotides outside the gene matches: 8. The CDR3 runs to 18 residues. The CDR3 loop reads CASSLRDRGQFGANVLTF. In DNA form, the CDR3 reads TGTGCCAGTAGTCTTCGGGACAGGGGGCAATTTGGGGCCAACGTCCTGACTTTC.